This TCR beta chain came from a study of blood T cell repertoires in COVID-19. This CDR3 region has 13 residues. Germline assignment: CDR1 LNHDA and CDR2 SQIVND (reference sequence). The V and J ends lost 5 bases and 2 bases respectively, with 9 bases between them. Study processing details: Cell counts per sample came from amplifying reference gene primers. Profiling relied on immunoSEQ multiplex PCR, and the TCRdb table lists in-frame clones only, not all of them. V, J and clone size are taken as reported in that table, and D and trimming were inferred from the DNA itself. The sample shows about 71,000 clones, around 83% of them seen only once. This clone was seen more than once but under ten times.

The chain joins TRBV19 to TRBJ1-2; D not certain. What was sequenced was peripheral blood. The sequence was collected from a man younger than 40 with COVID-19, enrolled during active disease. DNA for the CDR3: TGTGCCAGTAGTGCTGGACTGAACTATGGCTACACCTTC. Protein: CASSAGLNYGYTF.